The subject of this entry is one TCR beta chain. Its antigen remains unidentified. The CDR3 is made up of 12 amino acids. Between the trimmed V and J ends, which lost 3 bases and 7 bases, there was a span of 11 bases. Germline V gene sequence: CDR1 SGHDT, CDR2 YYEEEE. This entry comes from a study of cytomegalovirus exposure and HLA in healthy donors. Study-level results: The study put roughly 160 TCR beta chains on its list as cytomegalovirus-associated.

Measured with immunoSEQ multiplex PCR; TCRdb has only the in-frame clones, and not every one. The data show about 76,000 clones, with 94% seen just once and roughly 0.6% held by the top ten. Sequenced material: PBMCs. J is TRBJ2-7 and V is TRBV5-6; D unresolved. The clonotype originates from a woman between 18 and 29 years old in good health and CMV-seronegative. CDR3 region: CASSYRDWEQYF. The CDR3 DNA follows: TGTGCCAGCAGCTACCGAGACTGGGAGCAGTACTTC.